A single sample gave rise to the 17 T cell receptor beta chains below, sequenced in a study of prognosis after radiotherapy for stage I lung cancer. Multiplex PCR, run in two rounds, amplified TCR beta CDR3 from genomic DNA. Individual primers that were specific to each TRBV and TRBJ gene served in first-round PCR. TCRdb passed the multiplex PCR reads through MiXCR, listing each CDR3 protein once. The repertoire consists of around 31,000 distinct CDR3 sequences, with about 29% occurring once and the leading ten covering roughly a third. Sample: PBMCs, taken before or after stereotactic body radiation therapy (not recorded which). The receptors derive from a donor aged 50 or older with non-small cell lung cancer.

V usage is TRBV7-8 and J usage is TRBJ2-2, with TRBD2 identical over 10 bases. The length of the CDR3 is 16 residues. The germline V gene encodes CDR1 SGHVS and CDR2 FQNEAQ. With V trimmed by 5 bases and J by 3 bases, 6 bases remained unmatched. CDR3 sequence (DNA): TGTGCCAGCAGCCCTAGCGGGAGTGAGGACACCGGGGAGCTGTTTTTT. As protein: CASSPSGSEDTGELFF. Together with reference TRBV7-8 and TRBJ2-2, the CDR3 gives the full variable domain: GAGVSQSPRYKVAKRGQDVALRCDPISGHVSLFWYQQALGQGPEFLTYFQNEAQLDKSGLPSDRFFAERPEGSVSTLKIQRTQQEDSAVYLCASSPSGSEDTGELFFGEGSRLTVL.

Worth noting for this clonotype: A far larger clone is one nucleotide away, so this likely arose from a read error. The chain is built from TRBV11-3 and TRBJ2-7; 14 nucleotides align to TRBD2. V trimming: 8 bases; J trimming: 4 bases; junction bases outside the gene matches: 10. This CDR3 has 16 residues. Germline CDR1 SGHNT, CDR2 YENEEA. CDR3 coding DNA: TGTGCCAGCGACCGGGGACTAGCGGGAGCGGAGTACGAGCAGTACTTC. Amino acids: CASDRGLAGAEYEQYF.

In its sample, this clonotype was seen many times. This rearrangement joins TRBV20-1 to TRBJ2-1; the match to TRBD2 covers 9 bases. The V gene's germline CDR1 is DFQATT and CDR2 SNEGSKA (reference sequence). The CDR3 is 15 residues long. Germline trimming cut 3 bases from V and 4 bases from J; bases unmatched to any gene: 7. CDR3 nucleotide sequence: TGCAGTGCTAGTGCCTGGCGGGAGGGGTACAATGAGCAGTTCTTC. Its protein product is CSASAWREGYNEQFF.

In this sample, this clonotype turned up many times. The chain has TRBV12-3 or TRBV12-4 and TRBJ1-4; perhaps TRBD1 as D (6 bases). This CDR3 is 11 amino acids long. Trimming pared 1 base from V and 13 bases from J, leaving 7 bases between. The CDR3 region is CASSLGGALFF. In nucleotides, the CDR3 is TGTGCCAGCAGTTTAGGGGGGGCACTGTTTTTT.

The sample holds many counts of this clonotype. V gene TRBV5-1 combines with J gene TRBJ2-3; D is uncertain. The germline gives CDR1 SGHRS, CDR2 YFSETQ. The V and J ends lost 2 bases and 1 base respectively, with 8 bases between them. The CDR3 contains 14 residues. The CDR3 nucleotides read TGCGCCAGCAGCTTCGGGCCTGGCACAGATACGCAGTATTTT. Translating gives CASSFGPGTDTQYF.

The chain links TRBV15 to TRBJ1-2, with TRBD1 matching 11 bases. J was trimmed by 0 bases and V by 3 bases; bases with no gene match: 12. Germline assignment: CDR1 LNHNV and CDR2 YYDKDF (reference sequence). The CDR3 contains 19 residues. CDR3 sequence: CATSRPAQGQGGANYGYTF. CDR3 in DNA: TGTGCCACCAGCAGGCCCGCCCAGGGACAGGGGGGGGCTAACTATGGCTACACCTTC.

The CDR3 DNA follows: TGTGCCAGCAGCCACAACCTCCTCAGCGAGCAGTACTTC. The encoded protein is CASSHNLLSEQYF. V usage is TRBV6-1 and J usage is TRBJ2-7; D gene uncertain. The CDR3 spans 13 residues. Germline loops: CDR1 MNHNS, CDR2 SASEGT. Trimming took 6 bases from V and 6 from J, leaving 15 bases between them.

This clonotype turned up a few times. This probably arose from a read error, given a far larger clone one base away. The chain carries TRBV6-1 and TRBJ2-1; D is ambiguous. Germline V gene lookup returns CDR1 MNHNS and CDR2 SASEGT. The germline V and J ends were trimmed by 6 bases and 0 bases, with 15 bases remaining between them. There are 16 residues in the CDR3. The CDR3 bases are TGTGCCAGCAGGGAATATCCGTATAGCTCCTACAATGAGCAGTTCTTC. It yields the protein CASREYPYSSYNEQFF.

This clonotype was found many times. The chain couples TRBV6-1 to TRBJ2-1; no clear D gene. Germline V CDR1 and CDR2: MNHNS, SASEGT. This CDR3 contains 11 residues. V lost 7 bases and J 7 bases, leaving 8 bases between the germline ends. The CDR3 DNA reads TGTGCCAGCAATCGAGAGAATGAGCAGTTCTTC. Translation gives CASNRENEQFF.

In its sample, this clonotype was seen many times. The chain combines TRBV6-9 with TRBJ2-2, with 8 bases fitting TRBD2. The CDR3 extends over 16 amino acids. V was clipped by 4 bases and J by 6 bases; unmatched bases: 10. Germline loops: CDR1 MNHGY, CDR2 SVAAGI. Here the CDR3 reads CASSSGSGSGAGELFF. The CDR3 DNA reads as TGTGCCAGCAGTTCAGGGAGCGGGAGTGGAGCCGGGGAGCTGTTTTTT.

With regard to this clonotype: With a far larger clone one base away, a read error is the likely cause. The chain has TRBV6-4 and TRBJ2-1, with D maybe TRBD2 (5 bases). This CDR3 comprises 12 residues. V was cut by 5 bases and J by 11 bases, with 13 bases left in between. Per germline, CDR1 MRHNA and CDR2 SNTAGT. The CDR3 sequence: CASSLSGGQQFF. Written as DNA, the CDR3 is TGTGCCAGCAGTTTATCAGGAGGTCAGCAGTTCTTC.

In regard to this clonotype: This likely stems from a read error, as it lies one base from a far larger clone. The chain carries TRBV6-5 and TRBJ2-7; 7 bases align to TRBD1. CDR1 and CDR2 from the germline V gene are MNHEY and SVGAGI. After removal of 5 bases from V and 3 bases from J, the junction contained 13 bases not matched to a gene. CDR3 length: 16 amino acids. The CDR3 loop reads CASSTLDRYSCYEQYF. The CDR3 nucleotides read TGTGCCAGCAGTACACTGGACAGGTATAGTTGCTACGAGCAGTACTTC.

Remarks on this clonotype: A read error is possible here, since a much larger clone lies one base away. This chain uses TRBV6-5 with TRBJ1-4; tentatively, D is TRBD1 (6 bases). Germline V lookup: CDR1 MNHEY, CDR2 SVGAGI. The CDR3 contains 14 residues. The CDR3 DNA follows: TGTGACAGCAGTTCCTCCCCCAGGGGTGAAAAACTGTTTTTT. Its protein product is CDSSSSPRGEKLFF.

For this clonotype: One base separates it from a far larger clone, so it is likely a read error. DNA for the CDR3: TGTGCCAGCAGTTTACGGGGAGGGACAGCCTACGAGCAGTTCTTC. As protein: CASSLRGGTAYEQFF. V is TRBV27 and J is TRBJ2-1; D possibly matches TRBD1 or TRBD2 (7 bases each). This CDR3 contains 15 residues. Germline values: CDR1 MNHEY, CDR2 SMNVEV (reference sequence). V lost 2 bases and J lost 10, with 18 bases in between.

This clonotype has a count of ten or more. The chain joins TRBV3-1 to TRBJ2-7; D may correspond to TRBD1 or TRBD2 (6 bases each). CDR3 size: 17 residues. V gave up 0 bases and J gave up 1 base, with 16 bases separating them. Looked up from germline, CDR1 is LGHDT and CDR2 is YNNKEL (reference sequence). CDR3 coding DNA: TGTGCCAGCAGCCAAGATCGGGGGACACTACTTTCCTACGAGCAGTACTTC. It translates to CASSQDRGTLLSYEQYF.

Points on this clonotype: Since a much larger clone is just one base distant, this may be a read error. The chain is built from TRBV9 and TRBJ2-3, with 8 bases lining up with TRBD2. The germline CDR1 and CDR2 sequences are SGDLS and YYNGEE. The CDR3 has 20 residues. The V gene end was trimmed by 2 bases and the J gene end by 2 bases; junction bases not matched to a gene: 19. The CDR3 nucleotides read TGTGCCAGCAGCGTTAGTGTGGGGGCCCTACTAGCGGTTCTCACAGATACGCAGTATTTT. It codes for CASSVSVGALLAVLTDTQYF.

This clonotype was seen at least ten times. This chain links TRBV27 with TRBJ1-1, with 9 positions matching TRBD1. Unmatched junction bases numbered 7, after V lost 10 bases and J lost 1 base. The CDR3 spans 14 residues. Germline CDR1 and CDR2: MNHEY and SMNVEV (reference sequence). The chain's CDR3 is CATQTTGGNTEAFF. For the CDR3, the DNA is TGTGCCACCCAAACGACAGGGGGGAACACTGAAGCTTTCTTT.